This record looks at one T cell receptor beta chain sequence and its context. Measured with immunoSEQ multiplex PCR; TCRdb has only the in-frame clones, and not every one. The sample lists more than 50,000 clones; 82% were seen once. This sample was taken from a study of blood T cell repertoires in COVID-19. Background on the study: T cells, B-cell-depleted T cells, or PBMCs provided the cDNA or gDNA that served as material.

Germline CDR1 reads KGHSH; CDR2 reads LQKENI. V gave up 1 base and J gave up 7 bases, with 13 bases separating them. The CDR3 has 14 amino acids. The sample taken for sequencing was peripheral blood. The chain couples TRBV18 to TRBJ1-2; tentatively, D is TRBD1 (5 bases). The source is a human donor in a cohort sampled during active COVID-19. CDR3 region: CASSPLATEAGYTF. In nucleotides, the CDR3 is TGTGCCAGCTCACCACTCGCGACAGAGGCTGGCTACACCTTC.